The 14 T cell receptor beta chains below come from one sample, sequenced in a study of T cell repertoires in aging, cancer and after chemotherapy. A mixed TRB-A/B primer pool amplified rearranged TRB by multiplex touch-down PCR. Via MiXCR, TCRdb re-called the multiplex PCR reads, giving one row per CDR3 protein. The sample carries approximately 10,000 distinct CDR3 sequences, roughly 30% recorded once. Amplification of TCR beta used genomic DNA extracted from peripheral blood. Sequences were obtained from blood. Receptors were obtained from a human donor in good health.

The chain uses TRBV7-2 and TRBJ1-2; D is undetermined. The CDR3 has 13 residues. The germline CDR1 and CDR2 sequences are SGHTA and FQGNSA. V dropped 3 bases and J dropped 4 bases, with 9 bases sitting between them. The CDR3 loop reads CASSLDGSYGYTF. In DNA, the CDR3 is TGTGCCAGCAGCTTGGACGGTTCCTATGGCTACACCTTC.

This clonotype has a single count. V usage is TRBV7-2 and J usage is TRBJ2-2, with 8 nucleotides matching TRBD2. Germline V gene sequence: CDR1 SGHTA, CDR2 FQGNSA. The CDR3 runs 15 residues. Germline trimming cut 5 bases from V and 2 bases from J; bases unmatched to any gene: 4. The CDR3 nucleotides are TGTGCCAGCAGCCGGGGGGGGCTAAACACCGGGGAGCTGTTTTTT. It yields the protein CASSRGGLNTGELFF.

For this clonotype: Given a much more abundant clone one base away, this may be a read error. The genes are TRBV20-1 and TRBJ1-2, with TRBD1 as a possible D gene (5 bases). Germline values: CDR1 DFQATT, CDR2 SNEGSKA (reference sequence). The CDR3 runs to 13 residues. CDR3 nucleotide sequence: TGCATTACGGGGGGGGTACCTAACTATGGCTACACCTTC. Amino acids: CITGGVPNYGYTF.

V usage is TRBV19 and J usage is TRBJ1-2, with D possibly matching TRBD1 (5 bases). This CDR3 has 17 amino acids. CDR1 and CDR2 from the germline V gene are LNHDA and SQIVND (reference sequence). Trimming shortened V by 7 bases and J by 4 bases, and 25 bases separated the two germline ends. CDR3 amino acids: CASTYLNGAPSGYGYTF. CDR3 DNA sequence: TGTGCCAGTACCTACCTCAACGGGGCGCCTTCGGGCTATGGCTACACCTTC.

The chain employs TRBV11-2 and TRBJ2-5; D remains ambiguous. The V gene lost 0 bases and the J gene lost 2 bases, with 4 bases spanning the gap. The CDR3 consists of 13 residues. CDR1 and CDR2 from the germline V gene are SGHAT and FQNNGV. Here the CDR3 reads CASSLDLQETQYF. CDR3 coding DNA: TGTGCCAGCAGCTTAGATCTGCAAGAGACCCAGTACTTC. Filled out from reference TRBV11-2 and TRBJ2-5, the complete variable domain reads EAGVAQSPRYKIIEKRQSVAFWCNPISGHATLYWYQQILGQGPKLLIQFQNNGVVDDSQLPKDRFSAERLKGVDSTLKIQPAKLEDSAVYLCASSLDLQETQYFGPGTRLLVL.

This clonotype turned up a few times. V gene TRBV10-3 combines with J gene TRBJ2-3; D is ambiguous. CDR3 size: 16 residues. Trimming left V 4 bases short and J 0 bases short, with 14 bases between. From germline, CDR1 is ENHRY and CDR2 SYGVKD. The CDR3 nucleotides read TGTGCCATCAGTGTGGGTAGACGAATAAGCACAGATACGCAGTATTTT. It specifies CAISVGRRISTDTQYF.

This clonotype was seen only a few times. V is TRBV6-1 and J is TRBJ1-3; 7 bases agree with TRBD1. Looked up from germline, CDR1 is MNHNS and CDR2 is SASEGT. V was pared by 8 bases and J by 0 bases, with 13 bases of the junction left unmatched. CDR3 length: 17 residues. As DNA, the CDR3 is TGTGCCAGCTTTCCAGGGGGTCTTTTGTACTCTGGAAACACCATATATTTT. Its translation: CASFPGGLLYSGNTIYF.

The rearrangement joins TRBV12-3 or TRBV12-4 to TRBJ2-2; D might be TRBD1 (6 bases). Trimming shortened V by 2 bases and J by 4 bases, and 17 bases separated the two germline ends. CDR3 length: 17 amino acids. The DNA of the CDR3 is TGTGCCAGCAGTTTACCCACGACAGGATTGGGCACCGGGGAGCTGTTTTTT. This translates into CASSLPTTGLGTGELFF.

This clonotype was recorded a few times. The J gene is TRBJ1-4, the V gene TRBV20-1; 8 nucleotides match TRBD1. The length of the CDR3 is 13 residues. J lost 7 bases, V lost 2 bases, and 3 bases had no gene match. Looked up from germline, CDR1 is DFQATT and CDR2 is SNEGSKA (reference sequence). In nucleotides, the CDR3 is TGCAGTGCTAGACTAACAGGGGGTGAAAAACTGTTTTTT. Protein product: CSARLTGGEKLFF.

The CDR3 region is CARSFSGLAGETYEQYF. In DNA form, the CDR3 reads TGTGCCAGAAGCTTTTCCGGACTAGCGGGGGAGACCTACGAGCAGTACTTC. The V call is TRBV5-3, the J call TRBJ2-7; 13 bases are shared with TRBD2. TRBV5-3 is an open reading frame whose function is uncertain. Trimming took 2 bases from V and 2 from J; bases not matched to a gene: 7. The CDR3 is 17 residues long.

For the CDR3, the DNA is TGCAGTGCTAAGAGCCGACAGGGGGCCACTGAAGCTTTCTTT. Its protein product is CSAKSRQGATEAFF. This chain links TRBV20-1 with TRBJ1-1, with 10 positions matching TRBD1. The CDR3 contains 14 residues. V dropped 4 bases and J dropped 4; count of bases not matched to a gene: 6. Looked up from germline, CDR1 is DFQATT and CDR2 is SNEGSKA (reference sequence).

This clonotype occurred a few times. This chain joins TRBV19 and TRBJ2-3, with D tentatively TRBD2 (5 bases). The CDR3 totals 15 residues. Trimming pared 5 bases from V and 3 bases from J, leaving 15 bases between. The germline V gene encodes CDR1 LNHDA and CDR2 SQIVND (reference sequence). The chain's CDR3 is CASSLGLPTTDTQYF. The CDR3 bases are TGTGCCAGTAGTCTCGGACTTCCGACGACAGATACGCAGTATTTT.

A few counts support this clonotype. The V gene is TRBV19, the J gene TRBJ1-1; D not certain. Germline V gene data show CDR1 as LNHDA and CDR2 as SQIVND (reference sequence). Deletions cut 5 bases from V and 3 bases from J, with 10 bases between. This CDR3 has 13 residues. Written as DNA, the CDR3 is TGTGCCAGTAGTGTGAGAACTGACACTGAAGCTTTCTTT. Translating it yields CASSVRTDTEAFF.

This clonotype was seen a handful of times. The chain couples TRBV10-1 to TRBJ2-2; possible D gene TRBD1, 6 bases. Germline V gene data show CDR1 as WNHNN and CDR2 as SYGVQD (reference sequence). Trimming shortened V by 2 bases and J by 1 base, and 8 bases separated the two germline ends. CDR3 size: 15 residues. In DNA, the CDR3 is TGCGCCAGCAGTGAGCCCAGGGGGAACACCGGGGAGCTGTTTTTT. Translated, it gives CASSEPRGNTGELFF.